This is a list of T cell receptor beta chains from one sample in a study of metastatic and nonmetastatic thyroid tumors. TCRdb re-called the PCR reads through MiXCR. The sample includes about 33,000 clones, about 15% of them seen just once. The material sequenced was blood. The source is a female donor with papillary thyroid cancer or a benign thyroid nodule (not recorded which). Some clones in this sample may be carry-over from other donors' samples. Each CDR3 is given without its conserved first and last residue. For some rows the clone size is stated as once, few or many, or as a class when expanded; others skip it.

CDR3 protein: ASSSPAELAKNIQY
clone size: NA
V gene: TRBV5-4
J gene: TRBJ2-4

CDR3 protein: ATSRDRATGELF
clone size: many
V gene: TRBV15
J gene: TRBJ2-2

CDR3 protein: ASSLGAGRETQY
clone size: many
V gene: TRBV5-5
J gene: TRBJ2-5

CDR3 protein: ASSPRRQGVSGVTQY
clone size: NA
V gene: TRBV11-2
J gene: TRBJ2-5

CDR3 protein: AWSEGIAVSEQF
clone size: many
V gene: TRBV30
J gene: TRBJ2-1

CDR3 protein: ASSYRGMNTEAF
clone size: many
V gene: TRBV6-5
J gene: TRBJ1-1

CDR3 protein: AWSSRGRFYT
clone size: NA
V gene: TRBV30
J gene: TRBJ1-2

CDR3 protein: ASIWTINEQF
clone size: few
V gene: TRBV7-9
J gene: TRBJ2-1

CDR3 protein: AWTGGPNQPQH
clone size: many
V gene: TRBV30
J gene: TRBJ1-5

CDR3 protein: ASSLTVGTDTQY
clone size: many
V gene: TRBV7-3
J gene: TRBJ2-3

CDR3 protein: ASSGGDRFSPNEQF
clone size: NA
V gene: TRBV4-2
J gene: TRBJ2-1

CDR3 protein: ASSLEGNSNYGYT
clone size: medium-sized
V gene: TRBV5-1
J gene: TRBJ1-2

CDR3 protein: ASSPPGQGLANEKLF
clone size: NA
V gene: TRBV11-2
J gene: TRBJ1-4

CDR3 protein: ASQGAGLNTEAF
clone size: NA
V gene: TRBV2
J gene: TRBJ1-1

CDR3 protein: SVGEGTGRRETQY
clone size: many
V gene: TRBV29-1
J gene: TRBJ2-5

CDR3 protein: ASSSRTSGLAQETQY
clone size: many
V gene: TRBV7-9
J gene: TRBJ2-5

CDR3 protein: ASSLVGRSTEAF
clone size: NA
V gene: TRBV12-3/TRBV12-4
J gene: TRBJ1-1

CDR3 protein: ASSYSFVLTDSTGELF
clone size: few
V gene: TRBV6-6
J gene: TRBJ2-2

CDR3 protein: ASRVQEINEKLF
clone size: many
V gene: TRBV10-1
J gene: TRBJ1-4

CDR3 protein: ASRLAGGRDEQF
clone size: many
V gene: TRBV5-1
J gene: TRBJ2-1

CDR3 protein: AISESRPPYNEQF
clone size: many
V gene: TRBV10-3
J gene: TRBJ2-1

CDR3 protein: ASSQGGDSPLH
clone size: NA
V gene: TRBV6-1
J gene: TRBJ1-6

CDR3 protein: SASFPLAGGIFEGTQY
clone size: many
V gene: TRBV20-1
J gene: TRBJ2-3

CDR3 protein: ASRRSPRGNEKLF
clone size: many
V gene: TRBV12-3/TRBV12-4
J gene: TRBJ1-4

CDR3 protein: ASSLAGDYQVYEQY
clone size: many
V gene: TRBV7-2
J gene: TRBJ2-7

CDR3 protein: ASTRITSTDTQY
clone size: many
V gene: TRBV11-3
J gene: TRBJ2-3

CDR3 protein: SASGFGTLNTEAF
clone size: many
V gene: TRBV20-1
J gene: TRBJ1-1

CDR3 protein: ASRVPSNTEAF
clone size: few
V gene: TRBV28
J gene: TRBJ1-1

CDR3 protein: ASRLASRASSYEQY
clone size: many
V gene: TRBV2
J gene: TRBJ2-7

CDR3 protein: ASSPCMRTDTQY
clone size: NA
V gene: TRBV2
J gene: TRBJ2-3

CDR3 protein: ASSYAGVNTEAF
clone size: many
V gene: TRBV27
J gene: TRBJ1-1

CDR3 protein: SSSSGGQGTDTQY
clone size: NA
V gene: TRBV6-9
J gene: TRBJ2-3

CDR3 protein: ASSPRTGQNTIY
clone size: many
V gene: TRBV6-1
J gene: TRBJ1-3

CDR3 protein: ASSLGGGSNQPQH
clone size: many
V gene: TRBV5-1
J gene: TRBJ1-5

CDR3 protein: ASSLGPGAGANVLT
clone size: NA
V gene: TRBV7-2
J gene: TRBJ2-6

CDR3 protein: ASGPRRETQY
clone size: many
V gene: TRBV12-5
J gene: TRBJ2-5

CDR3 protein: SARGTSGEVQETQY
clone size: many
V gene: TRBV20-1
J gene: TRBJ2-5

CDR3 protein: ASSQDSGSRTSGGFRETQY
clone size: many
V gene: TRBV3-1
J gene: TRBJ2-5

CDR3 protein: SVEERGTYEQY
clone size: many
V gene: TRBV29-1
J gene: TRBJ2-7

CDR3 protein: ASSSFVAGGRETQY
clone size: many
V gene: TRBV28
J gene: TRBJ2-5

CDR3 protein: AWRLRDRMNTEAF
clone size: many
V gene: TRBV30
J gene: TRBJ1-1

CDR3 protein: ATSSAREENTGELF
clone size: few
V gene: TRBV15
J gene: TRBJ2-2

CDR3 protein: ASSLAGGGPQETQY
clone size: many
V gene: TRBV5-4
J gene: TRBJ2-5

CDR3 protein: ASSLDFDAPSAKNIQY
clone size: many
V gene: TRBV11-2
J gene: TRBJ2-4

CDR3 protein: ASSLEGTQY
clone size: many
V gene: TRBV12-3/TRBV12-4
J gene: TRBJ2-5

CDR3 protein: ASSYGGATDTQY
clone size: medium-sized
V gene: TRBV6-2/TRBV6-3
J gene: TRBJ2-3

CDR3 protein: ASSLIAGGPKGETRY
clone size: NA
V gene: TRBV5-1
J gene: TRBJ2-5

CDR3 protein: ASSGQGWRAEAF
clone size: NA
V gene: TRBV12-3/TRBV12-4
J gene: TRBJ1-1

CDR3 protein: ASSTTGVSGNTIY
clone size: many
V gene: TRBV12-3/TRBV12-4
J gene: TRBJ1-3

CDR3 protein: ASGRTSGVNEQF
clone size: NA
V gene: TRBV5-1
J gene: TRBJ2-1

CDR3 protein: ASSYDNRGTEKLF
clone size: many
V gene: TRBV5-6
J gene: TRBJ1-4

CDR3 protein: ASSPQGLVSHEQY
clone size: NA
V gene: TRBV18
J gene: NA

CDR3 protein: ASMKGLGTGPPNEQF
clone size: NA
V gene: TRBV6-1
J gene: TRBJ2-1

CDR3 protein: ASSRASKSYEQY
clone size: many
V gene: TRBV7-2
J gene: TRBJ2-7

CDR3 protein: ASSEGLAGEGYEQY
clone size: many
V gene: TRBV2
J gene: TRBJ2-7

CDR3 protein: ASKRGLNTEAF
clone size: many
V gene: TRBV19
J gene: TRBJ1-1

CDR3 protein: ASSFTRGGKNTEAF
clone size: many
V gene: TRBV6-1
J gene: TRBJ1-1

CDR3 protein: ASSPGGSEEQY
clone size: many
V gene: TRBV11-2
J gene: TRBJ2-7

CDR3 protein: ASSLIAGGTKGETQY
clone size: NA
V gene: TRBV5-1
J gene: TRBJ2-5

CDR3 protein: ASSVVGWSGNTIY
clone size: many
V gene: TRBV9
J gene: TRBJ1-3